One sample yielded the 3 T cell receptor beta chains listed below, sequenced in a study of T cell repertoires in cytomegalovirus infection (dated by TCRdb to between 2017 and 2020). These TCRs are of unknown antigen specificity. Sequencing used an Illumina HiSeq 1500. In TCRdb, the public reads were trimmed at Q25 with fastp and aligned with MiXCR, with productive beta chains retained. Identical CDR3 proteins give one entry, which carries the most common genes and DNA. This sample comprises about 400,000 distinct CDR3 sequences, around a third of them detected only once. The ten largest clones take up roughly 13% of the sample. Per the publication, the treatment or condition label means: in vitro stimulation with specific CMV peptide epitopes to enrich CMV-specific T cells. Sequencing used cultured PBMCs, obtained from culture after CMV antigen stimulation. Every receptor here comes from a human donor in good health (CMV status not recorded). Some clones in this sample may be carry-over from other donors' samples.

This clonotype was seen a few times. This chain uses TRBV19 with TRBJ2-1, with a possible D match to TRBD2 (7 bases). Germline CDR1 and CDR2: LNHDA and SQIVND (reference sequence). The length of the CDR3 is 17 residues. V was clipped by 3 bases and J by 5 bases, with 20 bases between them. The CDR3 loop reads CASSISPLGGAHNEQFF. DNA for the CDR3: TGTGCCAGTAGTATCTCTCCCCTGGGGGGGGCCCACAATGAGCAGTTCTTC.

V usage is TRBV20-1 and J usage is TRBJ2-3, with 12 bases matching TRBD2. Looked up from germline, CDR1 is DFQATT and CDR2 is SNEGSKA (reference sequence). J lost 4 bases, V lost 2 bases, and 7 bases had no gene match. The CDR3 is made up of 16 amino acids. The CDR3 reads CSARRRLAGAPDTQYF. The DNA for the CDR3 is TGCAGTGCTAGACGACGACTAGCGGGAGCCCCAGATACGCAGTATTTT.

The rearrangement joins TRBV7-2 to TRBJ1-2, with 8 bases that match TRBD1. The CDR3 contains 16 residues. Germline trimming cut 0 bases from V and 7 bases from J; bases unmatched to any gene: 10. CDR1 is SGHTA, CDR2 FQGNSA, per germline. The CDR3 loop reads CASSLARDRSGSGYTF. The CDR3 DNA is TGTGCCAGCAGCTTAGCCAGGGACAGGTCTGGGTCTGGCTACACCTTC. Using reference TRBV7-2 and TRBJ1-2 for the parts outside the CDR3, the full variable domain is GAGVSQSPSNKVTEKGKDVELRCDPISGHTALYWYRQSLGQGLEFLIYFQGNSAPDKSGLPSDRFSAERTGGSVSTLTIQRTQQEDSAVYLCASSLARDRSGSGYTFGSGTRLTVV.